What follows are 4 T cell receptor beta chains derived from one specimen sequenced in a study of beta chain features in type 1 diabetes. As every portion of the isolated RNA was reverse transcribed, the sequencing read expressed TCRB transcripts. Sequencing was performed with immunoSEQ multiplex PCR; in TCRdb, only in-frame clones are kept and a portion is missing. The sample gives 970,000 or so clones, 15% to 20% of which show up once; 0.023% is in the top ten. Sequenced input: naive CD4+ T cells from blood. The receptor source for this set is a woman between 18 and 29 years old in good health.

A few counts support this clone. This sequence joins TRBV5-1 and TRBJ2-3; the D is unclear. The CDR3 consists of 14 residues. Between the trimmed V and J ends, which lost 0 bases and 2 bases, there was a span of 7 bases. Germline CDR1 and CDR2: SGHRS and YFSETQ. The CDR3 spells CASSLAGLTDTQYF. The CDR3 DNA reads as TGCGCCAGCAGCTTGGCCGGCCTCACAGATACGCAGTATTTT.

The chain is built from TRBV2 and TRBJ2-5, with D perhaps matching TRBD1 (5 bases). V was cut by 7 bases and J by 1 base, with 10 bases left in between. Germline CDR1 SNHLY, CDR2 FYNNEI. The length of the CDR3 is 13 residues. The CDR3 bases are TGTGCCAGCAACCGACAGAGCCAAGAGACCCAGTACTTC. It codes for CASNRQSQETQYF.

This chain links TRBV6-6 with TRBJ2-7; D remains ambiguous. The CDR3 totals 12 residues. CDR1 MNHNY and CDR2 SVGAGI come from the germline V gene (reference sequence). Trimming pared 6 bases from V and 6 bases from J, leaving 12 bases between. CDR3 DNA sequence: TGTGCCAGCAGGTCAAGACATTCCGAGCAGTACTTC. This translates into CASRSRHSEQYF.

This clone was counted a few times. The rearrangement joins TRBV6-6 to TRBJ2-7; D is possibly TRBD2 (7 bases). The CDR3 sequence is 16 residues long. V was cut by 2 bases and J by 3 bases, with 17 bases left in between. In germline, CDR1 is MNHNY, CDR2 SVGAGI (reference sequence). This chain's CDR3 is CASSYGGWEGNYEQYF. In nucleotides, the CDR3 is TGTGCCAGCAGTTACGGGGGCTGGGAGGGGAACTACGAGCAGTACTTC.